The clone carrying this TCR beta chain is a singleton in its sample. Source study methods: Reference gene primer amplification gave nucleated cell count estimates. Generated by immunoSEQ multiplex PCR, the TCRdb table keeps only in-frame clones and is missing some. V and J calls plus clone size are reproduced from that table; the DNA served to infer D and trimming. The repertoire holds 150,000 or so clones, with 80% as singletons. There are 13 residues in the CDR3. Germline V gene sequence: CDR1 GTSNPN, CDR2 SVGIG (reference sequence). J gave up 7 bases and V 1 base, and 5 bases lay outside the gene matches. The data were taken from a study of blood T cell repertoires in COVID-19.

This TCR was recovered from a man in his fifties or sixties with acute or convalescent COVID-19. Sequencing used peripheral blood. J is TRBJ1-1 and V is TRBV30; TRBD1 agrees at 8 bases. The CDR3: CAWSAGGSREAFF. DNA of the CDR3: TGTGCCTGGAGTGCAGGGGGCTCGCGTGAAGCTTTCTTT.